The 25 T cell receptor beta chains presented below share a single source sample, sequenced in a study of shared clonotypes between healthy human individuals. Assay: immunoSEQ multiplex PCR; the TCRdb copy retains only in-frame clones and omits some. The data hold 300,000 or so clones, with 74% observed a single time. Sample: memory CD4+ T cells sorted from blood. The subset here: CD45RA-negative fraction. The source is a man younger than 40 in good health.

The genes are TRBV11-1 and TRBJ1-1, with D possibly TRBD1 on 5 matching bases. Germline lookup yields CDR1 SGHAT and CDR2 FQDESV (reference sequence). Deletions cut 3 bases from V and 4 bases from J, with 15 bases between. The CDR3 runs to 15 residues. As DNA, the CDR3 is TGTGCCAGCAGCTTGGGGACGTGGGGGGGCACTGAAGCTTTCTTT. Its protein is CASSLGTWGGTEAFF.

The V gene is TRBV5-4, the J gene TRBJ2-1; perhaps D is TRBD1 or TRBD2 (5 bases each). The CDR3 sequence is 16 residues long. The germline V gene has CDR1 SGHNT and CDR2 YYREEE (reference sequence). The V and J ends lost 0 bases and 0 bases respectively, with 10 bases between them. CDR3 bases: TGTGCCAGCAGCTTGGGAGGGGTAAGCTCCTACAATGAGCAGTTCTTC. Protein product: CASSLGGVSSYNEQFF.

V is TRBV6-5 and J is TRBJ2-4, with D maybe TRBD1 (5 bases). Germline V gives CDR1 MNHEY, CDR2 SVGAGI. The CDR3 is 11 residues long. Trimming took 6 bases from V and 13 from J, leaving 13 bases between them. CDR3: CASSQGSQQYF. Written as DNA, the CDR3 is TGTGCCAGCAGCCAGGGATCGCAACAGTACTTC.

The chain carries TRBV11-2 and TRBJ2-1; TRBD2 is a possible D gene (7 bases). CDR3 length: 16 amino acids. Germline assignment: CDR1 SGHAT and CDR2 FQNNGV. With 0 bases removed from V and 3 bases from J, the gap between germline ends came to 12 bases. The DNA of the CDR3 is TGTGCCAGCAGCTTAGAACCGGGGGGCGTCTACAATGAGCAGTTCTTC. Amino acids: CASSLEPGGVYNEQFF.

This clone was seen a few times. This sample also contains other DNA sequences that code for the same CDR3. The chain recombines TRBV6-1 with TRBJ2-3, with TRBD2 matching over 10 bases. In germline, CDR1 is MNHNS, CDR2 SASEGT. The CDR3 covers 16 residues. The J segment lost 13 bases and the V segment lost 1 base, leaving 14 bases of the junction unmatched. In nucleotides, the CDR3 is TGTGCCAGCAGTGAAGGGCTAGCGGGAGCTCTCAGCCGGGAGTATTTT. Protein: CASSEGLAGALSREYF.

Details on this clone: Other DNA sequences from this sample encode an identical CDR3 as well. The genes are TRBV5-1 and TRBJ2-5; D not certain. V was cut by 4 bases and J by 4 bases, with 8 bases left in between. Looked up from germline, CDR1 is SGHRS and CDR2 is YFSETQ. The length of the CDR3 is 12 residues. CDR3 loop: CASSLGLETQYF. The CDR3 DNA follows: TGCGCCAGCAGCCTAGGGCTAGAGACCCAGTACTTC.

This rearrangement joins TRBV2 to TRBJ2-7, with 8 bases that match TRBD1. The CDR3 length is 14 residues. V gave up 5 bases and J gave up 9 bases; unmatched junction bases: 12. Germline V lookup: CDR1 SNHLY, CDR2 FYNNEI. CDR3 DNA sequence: TGTGCCAGCAGTCCCGGGACAGGCGAACCAGGGCAGTACTTC. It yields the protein CASSPGTGEPGQYF. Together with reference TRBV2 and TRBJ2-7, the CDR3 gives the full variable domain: EPEVTQTPSHQVTQMGQEVILRCVPISNHLYFYWYRQILGQKVEFLVSFYNNEISEKSEIFDDQFSVERPDGSNFTLKIRSTKLEDSAMYFCASSPGTGEPGQYFGPGTRLTVT.

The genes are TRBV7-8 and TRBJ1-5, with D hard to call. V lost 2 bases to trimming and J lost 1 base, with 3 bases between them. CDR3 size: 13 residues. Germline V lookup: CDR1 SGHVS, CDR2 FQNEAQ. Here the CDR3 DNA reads TGTGCCAGCAGCTTACGCAGCAATCAGCCCCAGCATTTT. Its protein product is CASSLRSNQPQHF.

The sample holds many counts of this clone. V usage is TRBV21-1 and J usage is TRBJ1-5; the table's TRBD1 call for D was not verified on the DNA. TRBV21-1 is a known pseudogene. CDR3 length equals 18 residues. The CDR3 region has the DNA TGTGCCAGCAGCACACACCAGTCCGGCAGGGATCTTAATCAGCCCCAGCATTTT. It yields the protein CASSTHQSGRDLNQPQHF.

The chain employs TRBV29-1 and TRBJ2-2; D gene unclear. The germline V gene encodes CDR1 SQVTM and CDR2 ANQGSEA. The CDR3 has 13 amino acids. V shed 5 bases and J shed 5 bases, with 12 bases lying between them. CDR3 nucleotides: TGCAGCGTTTACAGCCTTGGGACCGGGGAGCTGTTTTTT. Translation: CSVYSLGTGELFF.

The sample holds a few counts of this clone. CDR3 DNA sequence: TGTGCCAGCCAAGTCCCACAGGGGGACACCGGGGAGCTGTTTTTT. Translating gives CASQVPQGDTGELFF. The chain links TRBV6-5 to TRBJ2-2, with TRBD1 identical over 8 bases. CDR3 length equals 15 residues. J lost 3 bases, V lost 8 bases, and 8 bases had no gene match. Germline-derived CDR1 and CDR2 are MNHEY and SVGAGI.

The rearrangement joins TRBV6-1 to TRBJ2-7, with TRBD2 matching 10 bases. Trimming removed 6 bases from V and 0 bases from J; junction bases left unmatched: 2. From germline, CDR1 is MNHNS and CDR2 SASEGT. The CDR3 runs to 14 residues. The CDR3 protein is CASRRLAGSYEQYF. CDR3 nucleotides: TGTGCCAGCAGGCGACTAGCGGGCTCCTACGAGCAGTACTTC.

The CDR3: CASSLGVLGEQYF. The CDR3 bases are TGTGCCAGCAGCTTAGGGGTTTTAGGCGAGCAGTACTTC. The J gene is TRBJ2-7, the V gene TRBV7-8; no reliable D call. With 1 base removed from V and 6 bases from J, the gap between germline ends came to 10 bases. The germline CDR1 and CDR2 sequences are SGHVS and FQNEAQ. CDR3 length: 13 amino acids.

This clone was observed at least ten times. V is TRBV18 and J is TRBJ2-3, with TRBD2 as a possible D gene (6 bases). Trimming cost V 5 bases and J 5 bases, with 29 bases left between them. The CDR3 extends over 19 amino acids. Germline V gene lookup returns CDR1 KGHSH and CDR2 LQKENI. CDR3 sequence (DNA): TGTGCCAGCTCATCACTTGGTCCCGGTGGCGGGAAGGTGGTAGATACGCAGTATTTT. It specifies CASSSLGPGGGKVVDTQYF.

The CDR3 here is CASSSGSRGTQYF. CDR3 nucleotide sequence: TGTGCCAGCAGCTCAGGGAGTCGGGGGACCCAGTACTTC. The chain recombines TRBV2 with TRBJ2-5, with D possibly being TRBD1 or TRBD2 (5 bases each). V lost 6 bases to trimming and J lost 7 bases, with 15 bases between them. Germline V gene data show CDR1 as SNHLY and CDR2 as FYNNEI. The CDR3 extends over 13 amino acids.

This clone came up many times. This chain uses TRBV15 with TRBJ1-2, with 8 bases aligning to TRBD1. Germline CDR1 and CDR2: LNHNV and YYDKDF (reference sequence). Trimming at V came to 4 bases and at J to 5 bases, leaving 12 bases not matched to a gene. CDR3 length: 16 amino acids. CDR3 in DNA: TGTGCCACCAGCACTAGACAGGGGTATACAAGTTATGGCTACACCTTC. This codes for CATSTRQGYTSYGYTF.

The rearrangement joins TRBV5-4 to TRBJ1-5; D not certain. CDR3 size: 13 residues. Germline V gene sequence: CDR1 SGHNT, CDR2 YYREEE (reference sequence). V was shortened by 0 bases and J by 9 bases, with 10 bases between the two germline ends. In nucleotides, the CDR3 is TGTGCCAGCAGCTTGGCTGGAGGCGGGCCCCAGCATTTT. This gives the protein CASSLAGGGPQHF.

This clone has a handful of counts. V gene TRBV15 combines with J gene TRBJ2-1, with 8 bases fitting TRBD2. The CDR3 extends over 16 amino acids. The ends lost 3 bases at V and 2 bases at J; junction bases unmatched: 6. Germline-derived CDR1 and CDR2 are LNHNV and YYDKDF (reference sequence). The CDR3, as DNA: TGTGCCACCAGCAGGCCGGGGGGGGGCGCCTACAATGAGCAGTTCTTC. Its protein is CATSRPGGGAYNEQFF.

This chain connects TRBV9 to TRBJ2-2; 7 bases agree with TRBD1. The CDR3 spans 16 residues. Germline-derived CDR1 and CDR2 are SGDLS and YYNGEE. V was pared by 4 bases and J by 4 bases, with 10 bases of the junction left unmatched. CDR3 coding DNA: TGTGCCAGCAGCCCTGCGACAGGGATGGTCACCGGGGAGCTGTTTTTT. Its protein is CASSPATGMVTGELFF.

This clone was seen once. CDR3 coding DNA: TGTGTCAATATAACTAGCCGGGAGCTCTCCTACAATGAGCAGTTCTTC. Translated: CVNITSRELSYNEQFF. The rearrangement links TRBV11-3 to TRBJ2-1, with D possibly being TRBD2 (6 bases). The germline gives CDR1 SGHNT, CDR2 YENEEA. The CDR3 is made up of 16 amino acids.

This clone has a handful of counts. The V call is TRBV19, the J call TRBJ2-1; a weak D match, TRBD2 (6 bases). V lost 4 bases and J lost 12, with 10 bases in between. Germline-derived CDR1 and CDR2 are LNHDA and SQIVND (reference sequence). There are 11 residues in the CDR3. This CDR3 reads CASSREVVQFF. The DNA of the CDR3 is TGTGCCAGTAGTAGGGAGGTTGTGCAGTTCTTC.

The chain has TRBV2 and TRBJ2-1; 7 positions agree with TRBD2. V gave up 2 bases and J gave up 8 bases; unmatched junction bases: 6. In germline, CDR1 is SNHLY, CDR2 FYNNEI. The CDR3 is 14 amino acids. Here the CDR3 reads CASSEPRAGDEQFF. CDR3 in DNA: TGTGCCAGCAGTGAACCGCGTGCGGGGGATGAGCAGTTCTTC.

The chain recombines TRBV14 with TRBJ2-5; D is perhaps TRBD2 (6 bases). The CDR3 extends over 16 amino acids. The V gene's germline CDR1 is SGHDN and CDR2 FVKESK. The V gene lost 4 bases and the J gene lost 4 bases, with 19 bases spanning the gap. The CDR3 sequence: CASSLGGVGLGETQYF. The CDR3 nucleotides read TGTGCCAGCAGCCTAGGAGGGGTTGGCCTCGGAGAGACCCAGTACTTC.

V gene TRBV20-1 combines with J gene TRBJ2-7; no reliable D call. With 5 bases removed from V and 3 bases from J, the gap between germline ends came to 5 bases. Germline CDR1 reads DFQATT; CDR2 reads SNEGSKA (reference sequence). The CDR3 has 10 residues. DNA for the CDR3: TGCAGTGCTGAGGACTACGAGCAGTACTTC. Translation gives CSAEDYEQYF.

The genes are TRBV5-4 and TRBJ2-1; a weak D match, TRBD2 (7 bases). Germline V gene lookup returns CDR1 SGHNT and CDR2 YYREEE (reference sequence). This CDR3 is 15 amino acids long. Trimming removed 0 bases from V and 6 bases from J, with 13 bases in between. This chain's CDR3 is CASSLDVGGGNEQFF. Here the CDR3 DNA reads TGTGCCAGCAGCTTGGACGTGGGAGGGGGCAATGAGCAGTTCTTC.